The count of the clone carrying this T cell receptor beta chain is one. Its specificity is unknown. Trimming removed 7 bases from V and 2 bases from J; junction bases left unmatched: 9. The CDR3 extends over 16 amino acids. Germline V gene lookup returns CDR1 SGHTA and CDR2 FQGNSA. The data were obtained in a study of neoadjuvant nivolumab and ipilimumab in lung cancer. Study-level information: Patients got nivolumab 3 mg/kg on days 1, 15 and 29; combination added ipilimumab 1 mg/kg day 1. The study's findings and limits: From pretherapy to surgery, tumor richness and clonality rose with dual therapy. Compared with tumor-adjacent uninvolved lung, resected tumors showed greater richness and clonality. Resected-tumor TCR richness correlated positively with pretherapy blood richness.

Profiled with immunoSEQ multiplex PCR; TCRdb holds only in-frame clones, not every one. The table includes 30,000 to 45,000 clones, roughly nine tenths detected once. This clonotype originated in an adult with non-small cell lung cancer. The material sequenced was peripheral blood, taken before neoadjuvant nivolumab, alone or with ipilimumab. V usage is TRBV7-2 and J usage is TRBJ2-1; 9 nucleotides line up with TRBD2. In DNA form, the CDR3 reads TGTGCCAGCACCCACCGGCGGGAGGGCGCCTACAATGAGCAGTTCTTC. It translates to CASTHRREGAYNEQFF.